Below, one T cell receptor (beta chain) is given with its context. The CDR3 has 15 residues. This entry is derived from a study of monozygotic twins with inflammatory bowel disease. TCRdb re-called the 5' RACE reads; every CDR3 protein appears as one record, without DNA. Recorded for this sample: about 330,000 distinct CDR3 sequences. Sequencing was performed on blood. J is TRBJ2-7 and V is TRBV12-3 or TRBV12-4; without DNA, the TCRdb call of TRBD2 cannot be checked. The source is a human donor with ulcerative colitis or Crohn's disease, or a healthy co-twin of an affected twin (not recorded which). This CDR3 is CASRTRDSRGYEQYF.